The 8 T cell receptor beta chains reported below all come from one sample, sequenced in a study of molecular identifiers for immune sequencing clone quantification. TCRdb independently ran MiXCR on the PCR reads; one entry per CDR3 protein. The table lists over 85,000 distinct CDR3 sequences, about 35% of them singletons. Sequencing was performed on naive CD8+ T cells from blood, with Jurkat cell RNA spiked in. Stated subset: FACS-sorted CD8+CD4-CCR7+CD45RA+ naive T cells. The source of these receptors is a human donor in good health. Some libraries in this study had Jurkat cell RNA spiked in.

The rearrangement uses TRBV13 and TRBJ2-7, with TRBD2 matching 10 bases. The CDR3 is made up of 16 amino acids. From germline, CDR1 is PRHDT and CDR2 FYEKMQ (reference sequence). V dropped 5 bases and J dropped 3; count of bases not matched to a gene: 10. DNA for the CDR3: TGTGCCAGCAGCCCTTGGACTAGCGGAGAAGGCTACGAGCAGTACTTC. This sequence encodes CASSPWTSGEGYEQYF.

The J gene is TRBJ1-1, the V gene TRBV13; D unclear. In germline, CDR1 is PRHDT, CDR2 FYEKMQ (reference sequence). The CDR3 loop spans 14 amino acids. V lost 2 bases to trimming and J lost 7 bases, with 14 bases between them. The CDR3, as DNA: TGTGCCAGCAGCTTAAGAGTGCGCACCGTTGAAGCTTTCTTT. Residues: CASSLRVRTVEAFF.

As concerns this clonotype: A junction boundary mismatches the germline segment, possibly from a read error. The V call is TRBV11-2, the J call TRBJ2-4; D not resolved. CDR1 SGHAT and CDR2 FQNNGV come from the germline V gene. CDR3 size: 14 residues. As DNA, the CDR3 is TGTGTCAGCAGCTTAGGGTACGGCCGAAACATTCAGTACTTC. Protein sequence: CVSSLGYGRNIQYF. Using reference TRBV11-2 and TRBJ2-4 for the parts outside the CDR3, the full variable domain is EAGVAQSPRYKIIEKRQSVAFWCNPISGHATLYWYQQILGQGPKLLIQFQNNGVVDDSQLPKDRFSAERLKGVDSTLKIQPAKLEDSAVYLCVSSLGYGRNIQYFGAGTRLSVL.

The chain joins TRBV11-2 to TRBJ2-1; D not resolved. The germline V gene has CDR1 SGHAT and CDR2 FQNNGV. With 0 bases removed from V and 2 bases from J, the gap between germline ends came to 8 bases. CDR3 length: 15 residues. The CDR3 protein is CASSLEFSPYNEQFF. The DNA of the CDR3 is TGTGCCAGCAGCTTAGAATTCTCCCCCTACAATGAGCAGTTCTTC.

This clonotype was observed a few times. The chain combines TRBV28 with TRBJ2-3; D is uncertain. This CDR3 has 11 residues. Germline CDR1 is MDHEN and CDR2 is SYDVKM. Between the trimmed V and J ends, which lost 6 bases and 6 bases, there was a span of 7 bases. The DNA for the CDR3 is TGTGCCAGCAGCTACATCGATACGCAGTATTTT. This sequence encodes CASSYIDTQYF.

There are a few counts of this clonotype. The chain recombines TRBV5-6 with TRBJ2-7, with a weak D call TRBD2 (5 bases). CDR1 is SGHDT and CDR2 is YYEEEE in the germline V gene. The CDR3 contains 12 residues. Trimming cost V 3 bases and J 7 bases, with 11 bases left between them. CDR3 coding DNA: TGTGCCAGCAGCTCCACGACTATTGAGCAGTACTTC. This translates into CASSSTTIEQYF.

The sample holds a few counts of this clonotype. The chain couples TRBV4-3 to TRBJ2-7; D may be TRBD1 or TRBD2 (6 bases each). V lost 0 bases to trimming and J lost 7 bases, with 16 bases between them. The germline CDR1 and CDR2 sequences are LGHNA and YSLEER. The CDR3 totals 15 residues. The CDR3 bases are TGCGCCAGCAGCCAAGAGGGTTTCGGGGGCGGGGAGCAGTACTTC. It translates to CASSQEGFGGGEQYF.

This clonotype was recorded a few times. This rearrangement joins TRBV7-6 to TRBJ2-3; TRBD2 matches at 13 bases. The CDR3 spans 16 residues. The germline V gene has CDR1 SGHVS and CDR2 FNYEAQ. Trimming removed 5 bases from V and 4 bases from J; junction bases left unmatched: 6. The CDR3 loop reads CASSATSGRVADTQYF. DNA for the CDR3: TGTGCCAGCAGCGCCACTAGCGGGAGGGTGGCAGATACGCAGTATTTT. Based on the CDR3 plus reference TRBV7-6 and TRBJ2-3, the full variable domain is GAGVSQSPRYKVTKRGQDVALRCDPISGHVSLYWYRQALGQGPEFLTYFNYEAQQDKSGLPNDRFSAERPEGSISTLTIQRTEQRDSAMYRCASSATSGRVADTQYFGPGTRLTVL.